This T cell receptor beta chain was sequenced in a study of cytomegalovirus exposure and HLA in healthy donors. Turning to this clone: Its cognate antigen is unknown.

PCR employed 60 Vbeta and 13 Jbeta primers. Profiled with immunoSEQ multiplex PCR; TCRdb holds only in-frame clones, not every one. The sample includes 140,000 or so clones, 60% to 80% of them seen just once. The study's findings and limits: Highly shared variants forming one cluster were likely a sequencing artifact.

The sequencing sample was made of PBMCs. The receptor comes from a woman aged 25 to 39 in good health and CMV-seronegative.

The CDR3 DNA reads TGTGCCAGTAGTAGCCTGGGGGGAGGCGAGCAGTACTTC. This gives the protein CASSSLGGGEQYF. This chain connects TRBV19 to TRBJ2-7; D is perhaps TRBD2 (6 bases). This CDR3 is 13 amino acids long. Per the germline V gene, CDR1 is LNHDA and CDR2 is SQIVND (reference sequence). Trimming cost V 4 bases and J 6 bases, with 13 bases left between them.